These 14 T cell receptor beta chains were sequenced from one sample in a study of beta chain features in type 1 diabetes. Since all of the isolated RNA was reverse transcribed, expressed TCRB transcripts were what got sequenced. Generated by immunoSEQ multiplex PCR, the TCRdb table keeps only in-frame clones and is missing some. The table includes hundreds of thousands of clones, more than 9% detected once. The specimen was naive CD4+ T cells from blood. These TCRs come from a woman aged 18-35 years in good health.

This clone was counted between two and nine times. The chain combines TRBV5-4 with TRBJ2-1; 7 positions match TRBD1. Looked up from germline, CDR1 is SGHNT and CDR2 is YYREEE (reference sequence). After removal of 0 bases from V and 9 bases from J, the junction contained 3 bases not matched to a gene. The CDR3 covers 13 residues. The CDR3 DNA reads as TGTGCCAGCAGCTTGGAAGGGGGCACTGAGCAGTTCTTC. This gives the protein CASSLEGGTEQFF.

A few counts support this clone. The V and J genes are TRBV6-1 and TRBJ1-5; D remains ambiguous. Germline V gene data show CDR1 as MNHNS and CDR2 as SASEGT. The CDR3 totals 15 residues. The V end lost 1 base, the J end lost 4 bases, and 11 bases lay between the germline ends. The CDR3 is CASSEGGYSNQPQHF. The CDR3 region has the DNA TGTGCCAGCAGTGAAGGAGGGTACTCGAATCAGCCCCAGCATTTT.

This clone was seen only a few times. The chain joins TRBV13 to TRBJ1-2, with TRBD1 matching over 11 bases. Trimming removed 6 bases from V and 2 bases from J; junction bases left unmatched: 2. Germline V gene data show CDR1 as PRHDT and CDR2 as FYEKMQ (reference sequence). The CDR3 extends over 14 amino acids. The CDR3 nucleotides read TGTGCCAGCAGTCGGGACAGGGGGAACTATGGCTACACCTTC. Its translation: CASSRDRGNYGYTF.

The CDR3 nucleotides are TGCAGCGTTGTGTGGCGGGGGGGCGATGAGCAGTTCTTC. Its translation: CSVVWRGGDEQFF. The chain couples TRBV29-1 to TRBJ2-1, with TRBD2 matching over 9 bases. There are 13 residues in the CDR3. The germline CDR1 and CDR2 sequences are SQVTM and ANQGSEA. Trimming removed 4 bases from V and 8 bases from J; junction bases left unmatched: 6.

This clone was seen ten or more times. The chain links TRBV9 to TRBJ2-1; tentative D call: TRBD2 (5 bases). The V gene's germline CDR1 is SGDLS and CDR2 YYNGEE. V gave up 0 bases and J gave up 8 bases, with 12 bases separating them. The length of the CDR3 is 14 residues. The CDR3 bases are TGTGCCAGCAGCGTAGCGTCAAACGGGGATGAGCAGTTCTTC. Amino acids: CASSVASNGDEQFF.

This clone was seen ten or more times. The genes are TRBV29-1 and TRBJ2-3; D remains unclear. The germline V and J ends were trimmed by 1 base and 4 bases, with 6 bases remaining between them. Germline CDR1 reads SQVTM; CDR2 reads ANQGSEA. The CDR3 consists of 12 residues. The CDR3 here is CSVEGSSDTQYF. The CDR3 bases are TGCAGCGTTGAAGGGAGCTCAGATACGCAGTATTTT.

This chain uses TRBV5-1 with TRBJ2-1; 11 bases line up with TRBD2. CDR3 length: 19 residues. The V and J ends lost 1 base and 0 bases, in that order; junction bases with no gene match: 9. Germline CDR1 is SGHRS and CDR2 is YFSETQ. The DNA of the CDR3 is TGCGCCAGCAGCTTGTCTTATAGCGGGAGGGATAACTCCTACAATGAGCAGTTCTTC. Its protein is CASSLSYSGRDNSYNEQFF.

This clone occurred a few times. The chain has TRBV4-1 and TRBJ2-1, with TRBD2 matching over 8 bases. Losses at the gene ends were 3 bases for V and 6 bases for J; bases not matched to a gene: 10. The CDR3 totals 16 residues. Germline values: CDR1 MGHRA, CDR2 YSYEKL. CDR3 protein: CASSQGPAGGPNEQFF. The CDR3 coding sequence is TGCGCCAGCAGCCAGGGTCCGGCGGGGGGCCCCAATGAGCAGTTCTTC.

The chain couples TRBV6-1 to TRBJ2-3; 8 nucleotides agree with TRBD2. Germline CDR1 and CDR2: MNHNS and SASEGT. After removal of 7 bases from V and 3 bases from J, the junction contained 6 bases not matched to a gene. The CDR3 runs to 14 residues. The CDR3 DNA is TGTGCCAGCACGGGTAGCGGGATAACAGATACGCAGTATTTT. It specifies CASTGSGITDTQYF.

The rearrangement uses TRBV4-1 and TRBJ1-2; possible D gene TRBD1, 6 bases. Germline V gene data show CDR1 as MGHRA and CDR2 as YSYEKL. Trimming stripped 2 bases from V and 2 bases from J, with 12 bases between. This CDR3 is built from 15 residues. The CDR3 region has the DNA TGCGCCAGCAGCCAACCTTTTACAGGGAACTATGGCTACACCTTC. Translated, it gives CASSQPFTGNYGYTF.

The rearrangement links TRBV19 to TRBJ1-5, with no clear D. V shed 3 bases and J shed 4 bases, with 10 bases lying between them. This CDR3 has 14 amino acids. CDR1 LNHDA and CDR2 SQIVND come from the germline V gene (reference sequence). The CDR3 DNA reads TGTGCCAGTAGTATGAGCTCGGGGAATCAGCCCCAGCATTTT. It translates to CASSMSSGNQPQHF.

This rearrangement joins TRBV7-2 to TRBJ1-2; D is perhaps TRBD1 (6 bases). V was clipped by 1 base and J by 7 bases, with 19 bases between them. The germline V gene encodes CDR1 SGHTA and CDR2 FQGNSA. The CDR3 covers 16 residues. The CDR3 sequence is CASSLEAVSGAGGYTF. As DNA, the CDR3 is TGTGCCAGCAGCTTAGAGGCAGTGTCAGGGGCTGGTGGCTACACCTTC.

This clone was picked up a small number of times. The chain recombines TRBV29-1 with TRBJ1-2; D perhaps matches TRBD1 (5 bases). Trimming removed 3 bases from V and 8 bases from J, with 10 bases in between. The CDR3 has 11 residues. Looked up from germline, CDR1 is SQVTM and CDR2 is ANQGSEA. CDR3 in amino acids: CSVDREGGYTF. For the CDR3, the DNA is TGCAGCGTTGACAGGGAAGGGGGCTACACCTTC.

There are many counts of this clone. The chain joins TRBV29-1 to TRBJ1-1; D is perhaps TRBD1 (6 bases). Germline V gene lookup returns CDR1 SQVTM and CDR2 ANQGSEA. CDR3 size: 12 residues. Trimming took 7 bases from V and 1 from J, leaving 10 bases between them. CDR3: CSAGQTNTEAFF. Here the CDR3 DNA reads TGCAGCGCCGGACAGACGAACACTGAAGCTTTCTTT.